One T cell receptor (beta chain) is described in this entry. This entry belongs to a study of cytomegalovirus exposure and HLA in healthy donors. 60 Vbeta and 13 Jbeta primers were used in PCR. Generated by immunoSEQ multiplex PCR, the TCRdb table keeps only in-frame clones and is missing some. The data hold under 150,000 clones, with around 75% observed a single time. The V gene's germline CDR1 is MDHEN and CDR2 SYDVKM. The CDR3 totals 14 residues. V was cut by 3 bases and J by 1 base, with 6 bases left in between. Sequencing was performed on PBMCs. The source of this sequence is a female donor in good health and CMV-seronegative. The chain couples TRBV28 to TRBJ2-2; D gene uncertain. The CDR3 bases are TGTGCCAGCAGTTTCCTAAGGAACACCGGGGAGCTGTTTTTT. Translating gives CASSFLRNTGELFF.